This TCR beta chain is from a study of CD8 T cells in ankylosing spondylitis. A remark on this clonotype: As yet, its antigen is unknown.

Quantitative molecular-barcoded 5'-RACE generated the TCR beta libraries. TCRdb processed the 5' RACE reads anew with MiXCR; each CDR3 protein has one entry. The data show 340,000 or so distinct CDR3 sequences, roughly 15% seen once. The V gene lost 3 bases and the J gene lost 8 bases, with 14 bases spanning the gap. The germline gives CDR1 ENHRY, CDR2 SYGVKD. The CDR3 spans 15 residues. Study-wide results and limits: Significant enrichment of disease-linked clones was reported in matched ankylosing spondylitis synovial fluid. A subset of motif variants has previously been described in the synovial fluid and blood of reactive arthritis.

The chain joins TRBV10-3 to TRBJ1-6; no clear D gene. This sequence originates from a male donor with ankylosing spondylitis or in good health (not recorded which). The sequenced sample was blood, either unsorted or a sorted T cell fraction (not recorded which). CDR3: CAISERSVDYSPLHF. The CDR3 DNA is TGTGCCATCAGTGAACGGAGTGTTGACTATTCACCCCTCCACTTT.